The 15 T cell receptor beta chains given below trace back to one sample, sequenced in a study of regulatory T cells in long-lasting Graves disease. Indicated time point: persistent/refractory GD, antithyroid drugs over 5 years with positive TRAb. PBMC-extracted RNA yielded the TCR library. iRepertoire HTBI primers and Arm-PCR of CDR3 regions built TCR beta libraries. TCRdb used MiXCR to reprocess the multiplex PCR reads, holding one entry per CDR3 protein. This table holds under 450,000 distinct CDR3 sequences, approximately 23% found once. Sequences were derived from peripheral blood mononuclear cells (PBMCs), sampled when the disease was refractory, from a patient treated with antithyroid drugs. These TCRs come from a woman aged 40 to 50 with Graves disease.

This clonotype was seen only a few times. The CDR3 DNA follows: TGCGCCAGCAGCTTGGGGGTTAAGCTGTTTTTT. It encodes CASSLGVKLFF. The chain combines TRBV5-1 with TRBJ2-2; no definite D call. Trimming shortened V by 0 bases and J by 12 bases, and 6 bases separated the two germline ends. CDR3 size: 11 residues. Germline loops: CDR1 SGHRS, CDR2 YFSETQ.

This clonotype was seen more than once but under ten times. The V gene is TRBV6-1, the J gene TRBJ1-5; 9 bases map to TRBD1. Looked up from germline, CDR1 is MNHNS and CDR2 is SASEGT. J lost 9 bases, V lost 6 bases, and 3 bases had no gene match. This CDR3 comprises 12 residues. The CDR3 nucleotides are TGTGCCAGCAGACAGGGGGCTGGGCCCCAGCATTTT. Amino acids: CASRQGAGPQHF.

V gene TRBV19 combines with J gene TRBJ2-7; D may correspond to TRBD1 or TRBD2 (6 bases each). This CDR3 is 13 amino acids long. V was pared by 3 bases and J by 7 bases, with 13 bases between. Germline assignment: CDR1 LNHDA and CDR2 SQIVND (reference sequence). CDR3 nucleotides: TGTGCCAGTAGTATTGCTCAGGGGAGGGAGCAGTACTTC. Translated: CASSIAQGREQYF. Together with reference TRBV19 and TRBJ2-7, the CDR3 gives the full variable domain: DGGITQSPKYLFRKEGQNVTLSCEQNLNHDAMYWYRQDPGQGLRLIYYSQIVNDFQKGDIAEGYSVSREKKESFPLTVTSAQKNPTAFYLCASSIAQGREQYFGPGTRLTVT.

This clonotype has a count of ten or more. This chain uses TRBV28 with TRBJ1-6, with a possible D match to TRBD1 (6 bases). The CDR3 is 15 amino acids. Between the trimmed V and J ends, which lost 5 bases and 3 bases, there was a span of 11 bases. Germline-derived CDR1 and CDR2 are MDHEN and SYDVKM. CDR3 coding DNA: TGTGCCAGCAGTGTCGGAGGGGGCTATAATTCACCCCTCCACTTT. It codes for CASSVGGGYNSPLHF.

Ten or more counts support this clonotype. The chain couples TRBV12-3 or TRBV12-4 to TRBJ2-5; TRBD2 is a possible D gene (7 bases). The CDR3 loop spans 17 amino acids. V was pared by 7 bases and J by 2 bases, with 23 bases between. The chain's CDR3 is CASTPLWGGGRQETQYF. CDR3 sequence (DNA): TGTGCCAGCACCCCTCTTTGGGGAGGGGGGAGGCAAGAGACCCAGTACTTC.

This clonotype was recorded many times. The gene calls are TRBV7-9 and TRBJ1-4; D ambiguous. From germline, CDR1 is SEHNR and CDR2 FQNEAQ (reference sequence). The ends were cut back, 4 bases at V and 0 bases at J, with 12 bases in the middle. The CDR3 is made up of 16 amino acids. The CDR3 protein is CASSSQTSATNEKLFF. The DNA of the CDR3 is TGTGCCAGCAGCTCACAGACGAGCGCAACTAATGAAAAACTGTTTTTT.

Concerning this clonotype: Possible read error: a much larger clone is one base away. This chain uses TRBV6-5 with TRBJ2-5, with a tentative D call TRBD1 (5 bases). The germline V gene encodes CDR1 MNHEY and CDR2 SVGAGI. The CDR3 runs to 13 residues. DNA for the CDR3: TGTGCCGGCAGTTATTCAGGGTTAGAGACCCAGTACTTC. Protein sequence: CAGSYSGLETQYF.

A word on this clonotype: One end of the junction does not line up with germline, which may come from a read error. CDR3 bases: TGCAGTGCCGAGGGTTTGGTGGCTAGCGTAACTTTC. Its translation: CSAEGLVASVTF. The chain employs TRBV20-1 and TRBJ2-7, with D perhaps TRBD2 (6 bases). CDR1 and CDR2 (germline): DFQATT, SNEGSKA (reference sequence). CDR3 length equals 12 residues.

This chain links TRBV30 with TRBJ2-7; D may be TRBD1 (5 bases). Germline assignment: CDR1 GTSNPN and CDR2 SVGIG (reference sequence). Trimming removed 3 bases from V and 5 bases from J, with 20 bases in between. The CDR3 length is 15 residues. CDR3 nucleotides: TGTGCCTGGAGGGTCAAGGACACCCGGAAAAACGAGCAGTACTTC. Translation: CAWRVKDTRKNEQYF. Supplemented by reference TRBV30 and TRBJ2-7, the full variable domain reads SQTIHQWPATLVQPVGSPLSLECTVEGTSNPNLYWYRQAAGRGLQLLFYSVGIGQISSEVPQNLSASRPQDRQFILSSKKLLLSDSGFYLCAWRVKDTRKNEQYFGPGTRLTVT.

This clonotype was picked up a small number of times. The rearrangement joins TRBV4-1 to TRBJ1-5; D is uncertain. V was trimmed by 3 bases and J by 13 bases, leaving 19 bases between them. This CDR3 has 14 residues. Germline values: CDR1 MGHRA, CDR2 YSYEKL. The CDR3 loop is CASSHPGGPKSQHF. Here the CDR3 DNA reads TGCGCCAGCAGCCACCCCGGAGGGCCCAAGTCACAGCATTTT.

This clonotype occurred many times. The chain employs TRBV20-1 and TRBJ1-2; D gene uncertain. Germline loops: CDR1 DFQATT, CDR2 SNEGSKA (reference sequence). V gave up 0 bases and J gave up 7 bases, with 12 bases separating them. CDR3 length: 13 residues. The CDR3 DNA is TGCAGTGCTAGAGATTGGAGGAGTGGTGGCTACACCTTC. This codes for CSARDWRSGGYTF.

CDR3 sequence reads: CATSRGVGEKGGNTIYF. CDR3 in DNA: TGTGCCACCAGCAGAGGTGTTGGGGAGAAAGGAGGAAACACCATATATTTT. The chain combines TRBV15 with TRBJ1-3; D gene uncertain. V lost 1 base and J 4 bases, leaving 17 bases between the germline ends. The germline V gene encodes CDR1 LNHNV and CDR2 YYDKDF (reference sequence). The CDR3 totals 17 residues.

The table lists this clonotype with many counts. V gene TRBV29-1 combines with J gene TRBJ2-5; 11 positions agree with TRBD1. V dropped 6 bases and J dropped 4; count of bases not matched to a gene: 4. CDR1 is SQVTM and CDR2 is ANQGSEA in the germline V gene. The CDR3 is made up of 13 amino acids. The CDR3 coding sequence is TGCAGCGTGAGGGGGACAGGGGGAGAGACCCAGTACTTC. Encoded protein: CSVRGTGGETQYF.

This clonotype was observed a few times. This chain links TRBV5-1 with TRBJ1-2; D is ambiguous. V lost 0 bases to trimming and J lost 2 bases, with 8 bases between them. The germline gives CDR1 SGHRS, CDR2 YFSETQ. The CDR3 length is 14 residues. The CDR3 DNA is TGCGCCAGCAGCTTGGACGTTTTCAACTATGGCTACACCTTC. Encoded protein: CASSLDVFNYGYTF.

Written as DNA, the CDR3 is TGCGCCAGCAGCTTGTTTCAATACACCGGGGAGCTGTTTTTT. Translating gives CASSLFQYTGELFF. This chain uses TRBV5-1 with TRBJ2-2; no clear D gene. This CDR3 contains 14 residues. CDR1 is SGHRS, CDR2 YFSETQ, per germline. V was cut by 1 base and J by 3 bases, with 7 bases left in between. The full variable domain, rest sourced from reference TRBV5-1 and TRBJ2-2, is KAGVTQTPRYLIKTRGQQVTLSCSPISGHRSVSWYQQTPGQGLQFLFEYFSETQRNKGNFPGRFSGRQFSNSRSEMNVSTLELGDSALYLCASSLFQYTGELFFGEGSRLTVL.